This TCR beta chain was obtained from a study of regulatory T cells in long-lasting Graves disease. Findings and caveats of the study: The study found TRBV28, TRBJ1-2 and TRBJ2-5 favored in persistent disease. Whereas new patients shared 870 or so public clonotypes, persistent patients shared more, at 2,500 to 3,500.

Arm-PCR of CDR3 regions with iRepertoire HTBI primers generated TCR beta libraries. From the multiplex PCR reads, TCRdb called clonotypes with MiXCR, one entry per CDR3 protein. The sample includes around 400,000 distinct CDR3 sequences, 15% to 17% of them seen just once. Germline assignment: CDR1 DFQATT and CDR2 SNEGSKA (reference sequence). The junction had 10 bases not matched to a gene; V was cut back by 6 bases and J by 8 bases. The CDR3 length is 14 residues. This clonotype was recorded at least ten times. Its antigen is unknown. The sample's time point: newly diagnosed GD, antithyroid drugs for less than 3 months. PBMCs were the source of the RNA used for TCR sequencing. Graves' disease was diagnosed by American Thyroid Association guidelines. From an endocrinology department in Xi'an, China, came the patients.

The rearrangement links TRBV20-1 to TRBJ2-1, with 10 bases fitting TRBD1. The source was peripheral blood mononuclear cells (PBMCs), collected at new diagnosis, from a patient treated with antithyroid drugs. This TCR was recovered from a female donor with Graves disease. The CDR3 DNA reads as TGCAGTGCCGCGTCGGGACAGGGGTTGGATGAGCAGTTCTTC. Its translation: CSAASGQGLDEQFF.